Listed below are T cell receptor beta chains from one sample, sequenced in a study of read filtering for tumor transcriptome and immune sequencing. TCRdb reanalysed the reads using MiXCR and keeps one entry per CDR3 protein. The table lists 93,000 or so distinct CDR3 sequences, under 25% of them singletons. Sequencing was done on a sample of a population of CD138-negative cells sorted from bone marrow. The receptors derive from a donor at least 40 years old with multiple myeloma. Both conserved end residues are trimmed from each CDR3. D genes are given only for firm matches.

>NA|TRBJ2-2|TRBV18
ASSPPYGNTGELF
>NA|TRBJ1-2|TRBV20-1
SARDQLREAYGYT
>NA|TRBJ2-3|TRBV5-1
ASSSTGPPDTQY
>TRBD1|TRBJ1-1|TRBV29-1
SAYRGGTEAF
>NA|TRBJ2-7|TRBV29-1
SVSGPPSEQY
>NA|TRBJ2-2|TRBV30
AWSTRPGQNTGELF
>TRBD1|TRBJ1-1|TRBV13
ASSIDRGATEAF
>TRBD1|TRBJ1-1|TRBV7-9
ASSVGQAEAF
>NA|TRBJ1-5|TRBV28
ASSLSGEPQH
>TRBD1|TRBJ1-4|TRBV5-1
ASRDGQVGKLF
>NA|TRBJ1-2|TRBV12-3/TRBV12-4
ASSPGGGYNYGYT
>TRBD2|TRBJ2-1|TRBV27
ASSLSSGGANEQF
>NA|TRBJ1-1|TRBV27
ASSSAGEGGNTEAF
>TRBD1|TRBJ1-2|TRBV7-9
ASSLGQGSNYGYT
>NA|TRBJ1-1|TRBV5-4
ASNLLTGGGTEAF
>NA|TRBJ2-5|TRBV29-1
SVIGETQY
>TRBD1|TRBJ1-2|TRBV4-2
ASSQGSQGENGYT
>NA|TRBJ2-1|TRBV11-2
ASSPRPAKNEQF
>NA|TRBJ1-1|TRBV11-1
ASSFTDTEAF
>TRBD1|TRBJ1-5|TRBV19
ASNIGQGSSNQPQH
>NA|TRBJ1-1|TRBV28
ASSEGRSTEAF
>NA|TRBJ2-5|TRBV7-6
ASSLANQETQY
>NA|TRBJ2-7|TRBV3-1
ASSQGGGESKQY
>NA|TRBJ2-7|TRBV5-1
ASSLGIEQY
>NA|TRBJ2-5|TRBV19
ASSNGPRQETQY
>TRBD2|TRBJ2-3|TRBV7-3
ASSLSAGGRTDTQY
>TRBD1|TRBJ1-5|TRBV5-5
ASSSQQGVQPQH
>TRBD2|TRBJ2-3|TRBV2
ASSATSGGAQRTDTQY
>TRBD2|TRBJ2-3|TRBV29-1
SVKSSGGAADTQY
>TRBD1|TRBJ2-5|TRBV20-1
SGDRDNQETQY
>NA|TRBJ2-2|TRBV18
ASSPRGTGELF
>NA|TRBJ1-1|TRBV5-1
ASSLGGGSTEAF
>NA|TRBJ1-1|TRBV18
ASSYPGTWAF
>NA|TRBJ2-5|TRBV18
ASSPRNQQETQY
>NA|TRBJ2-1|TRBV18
ASSPQRPGSYNEQF
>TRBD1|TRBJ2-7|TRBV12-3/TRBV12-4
ATSGQNAYEQY
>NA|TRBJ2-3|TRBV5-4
ASTFTGGRDTQY
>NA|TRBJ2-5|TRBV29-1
SALASQETQY
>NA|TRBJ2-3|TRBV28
ASSLLQWTDTQY
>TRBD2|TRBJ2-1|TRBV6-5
ASSLSLAGGDNEQF
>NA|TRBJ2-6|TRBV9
ASSGGGASGANVLT
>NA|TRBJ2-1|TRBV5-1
ASSLSDSSYNEQF
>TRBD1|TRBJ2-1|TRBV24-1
ATSDPRQGVYNEQF
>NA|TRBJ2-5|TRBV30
AWSLTSQETPY
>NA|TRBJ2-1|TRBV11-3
ASSFRADYNEQF
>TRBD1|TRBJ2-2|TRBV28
ASRTGQGGSGELF
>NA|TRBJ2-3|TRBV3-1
ASSQVRGASTDTQY
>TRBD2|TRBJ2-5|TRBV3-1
ASSQQTSGGGAQY
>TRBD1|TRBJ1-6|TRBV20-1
SAKITGGSRNSPLH
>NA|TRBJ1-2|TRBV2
ACRRTEEGYT
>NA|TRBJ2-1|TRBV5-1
ASSLTSSYNEQF
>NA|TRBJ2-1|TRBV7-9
ASSHHGDQSSYNEQF
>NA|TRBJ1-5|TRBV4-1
ASSQEPGAVRPQH
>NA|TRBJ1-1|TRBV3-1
ASSFNSPNTEAF
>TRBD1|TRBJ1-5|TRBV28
ASNPRQGAHQPQH
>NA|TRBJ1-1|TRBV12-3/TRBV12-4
ASSFGVYTEAF
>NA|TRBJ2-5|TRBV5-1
ASSPTTSTETQY